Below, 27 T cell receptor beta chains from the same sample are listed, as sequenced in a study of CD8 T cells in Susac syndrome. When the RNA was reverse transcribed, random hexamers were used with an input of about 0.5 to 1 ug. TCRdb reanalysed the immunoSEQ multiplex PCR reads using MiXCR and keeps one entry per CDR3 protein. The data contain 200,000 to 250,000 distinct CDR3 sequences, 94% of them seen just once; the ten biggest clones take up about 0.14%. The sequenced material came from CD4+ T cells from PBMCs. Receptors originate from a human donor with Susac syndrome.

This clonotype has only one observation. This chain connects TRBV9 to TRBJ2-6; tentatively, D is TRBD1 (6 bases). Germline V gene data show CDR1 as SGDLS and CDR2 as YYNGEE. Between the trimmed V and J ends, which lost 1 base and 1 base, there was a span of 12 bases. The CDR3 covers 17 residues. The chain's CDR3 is CASSVRVRGSGANVLTF. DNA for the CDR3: TGTGCCAGCAGCGTACGGGTGAGGGGGTCTGGGGCCAACGTCCTGACTTTC.

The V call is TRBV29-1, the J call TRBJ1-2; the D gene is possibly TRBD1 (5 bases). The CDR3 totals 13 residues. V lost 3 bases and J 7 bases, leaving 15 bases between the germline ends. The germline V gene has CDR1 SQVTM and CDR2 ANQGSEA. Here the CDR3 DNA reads TGCAGCGTTGATGGAGGGACGTTGTCTGGCTACACCTTC. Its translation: CSVDGGTLSGYTF.

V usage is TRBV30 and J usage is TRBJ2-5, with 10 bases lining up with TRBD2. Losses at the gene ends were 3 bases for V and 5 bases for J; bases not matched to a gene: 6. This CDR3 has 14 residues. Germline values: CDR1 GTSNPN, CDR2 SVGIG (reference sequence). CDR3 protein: CAWRERGGLETQYF. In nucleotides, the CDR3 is TGTGCCTGGAGGGAGCGGGGGGGCCTGGAGACCCAGTACTTC.

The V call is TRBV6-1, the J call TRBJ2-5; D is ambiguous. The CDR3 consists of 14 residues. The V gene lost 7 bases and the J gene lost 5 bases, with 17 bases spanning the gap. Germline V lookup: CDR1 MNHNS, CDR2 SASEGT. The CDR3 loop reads CASTVGTSMETQYF. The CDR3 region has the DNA TGTGCCAGCACGGTCGGAACCAGCATGGAGACCCAGTACTTC.

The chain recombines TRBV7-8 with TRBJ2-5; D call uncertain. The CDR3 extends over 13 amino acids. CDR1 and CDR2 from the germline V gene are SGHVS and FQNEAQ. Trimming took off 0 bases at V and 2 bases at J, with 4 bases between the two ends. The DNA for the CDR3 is TGTGCCAGCAGCTTAGCCTTACAAGAGACCCAGTACTTC. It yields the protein CASSLALQETQYF. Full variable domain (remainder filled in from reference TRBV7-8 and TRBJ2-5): GAGVSQSPRYKVAKRGQDVALRCDPISGHVSLFWYQQALGQGPEFLTYFQNEAQLDKSGLPSDRFFAERPEGSVSTLKIQRTQQEDSAVYLCASSLALQETQYFGPGTRLLVL.

CDR3 sequence (DNA): TGTGCCAGCAGCTTCGGAATTACTAGCGGAAGGAGGGGAGAGACCCAGTACTTC. As protein: CASSFGITSGRRGETQYF. The chain links TRBV11-2 to TRBJ2-5; 8 bases are a match to TRBD2. This CDR3 region has 18 residues. Germline V gene sequence: CDR1 SGHAT, CDR2 FQNNGV. V lost 3 bases, J lost 4 bases, and 16 bases stayed unmatched.

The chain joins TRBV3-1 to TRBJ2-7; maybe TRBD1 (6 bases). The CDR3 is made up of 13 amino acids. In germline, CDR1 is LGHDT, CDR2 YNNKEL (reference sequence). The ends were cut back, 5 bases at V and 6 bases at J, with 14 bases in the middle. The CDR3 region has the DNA TGTGCCAGCAGCGTCTCAGGGGACGGCGAGCAGTACTTC. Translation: CASSVSGDGEQYF.

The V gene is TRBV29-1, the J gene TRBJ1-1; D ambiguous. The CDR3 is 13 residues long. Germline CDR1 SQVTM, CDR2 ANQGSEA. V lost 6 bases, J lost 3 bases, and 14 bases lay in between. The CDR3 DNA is TGCAGCGTCAGGAAAATCGAGGACACTGAAGCTTTCTTT. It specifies CSVRKIEDTEAFF.

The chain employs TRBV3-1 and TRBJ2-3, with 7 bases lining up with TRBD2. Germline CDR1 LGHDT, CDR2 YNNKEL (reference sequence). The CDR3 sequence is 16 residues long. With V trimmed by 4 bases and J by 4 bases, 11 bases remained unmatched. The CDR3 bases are TGTGCCAGCAGCCTCGACTTCGGGGGGAACGCAGATACGCAGTATTTT. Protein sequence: CASSLDFGGNADTQYF.

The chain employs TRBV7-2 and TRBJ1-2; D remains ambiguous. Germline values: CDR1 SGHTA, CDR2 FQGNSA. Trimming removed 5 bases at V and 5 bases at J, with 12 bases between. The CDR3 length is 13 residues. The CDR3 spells CASSLPRGYGYTF. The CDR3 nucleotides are TGTGCCAGCAGCCTCCCGCGTGGGTATGGCTACACCTTC.

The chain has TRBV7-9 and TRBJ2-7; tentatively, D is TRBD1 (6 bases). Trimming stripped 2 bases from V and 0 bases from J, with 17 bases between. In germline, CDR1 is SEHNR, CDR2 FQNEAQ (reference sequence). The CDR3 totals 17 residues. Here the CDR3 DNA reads TGTGCCAGCAGCTTATGGATGGGGACATATAGCTCCTACGAGCAGTACTTC. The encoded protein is CASSLWMGTYSSYEQYF.

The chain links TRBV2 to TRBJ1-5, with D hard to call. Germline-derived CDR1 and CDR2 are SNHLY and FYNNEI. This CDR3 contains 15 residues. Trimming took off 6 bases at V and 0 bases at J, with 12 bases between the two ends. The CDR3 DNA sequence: TGTGCCAGCAGGGGAGGACGGGATAGCAATCAGCCCCAGCATTTT. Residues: CASRGGRDSNQPQHF. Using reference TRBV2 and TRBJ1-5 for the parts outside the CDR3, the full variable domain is EPEVTQTPSHQVTQMGQEVILRCVPISNHLYFYWYRQILGQKVEFLVSFYNNEISEKSEIFDDQFSVERPDGSNFTLKIRSTKLEDSAMYFCASRGGRDSNQPQHFGDGTRLSIL.

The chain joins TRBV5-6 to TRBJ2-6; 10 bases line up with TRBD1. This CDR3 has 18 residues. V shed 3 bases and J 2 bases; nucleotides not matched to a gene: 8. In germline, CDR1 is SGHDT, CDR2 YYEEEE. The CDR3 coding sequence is TGTGCCAGCAGCTCACCCGGACAGGGGGTGACTGGGGCCAACGTCCTGACTTTC. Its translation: CASSSPGQGVTGANVLTF.

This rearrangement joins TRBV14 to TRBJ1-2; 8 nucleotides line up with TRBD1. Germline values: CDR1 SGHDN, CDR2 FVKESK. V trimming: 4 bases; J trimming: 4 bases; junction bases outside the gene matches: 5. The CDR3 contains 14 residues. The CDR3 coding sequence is TGTGCCAGCAGCCCAGAGCAGGGGGCCTATGGCTACACCTTC. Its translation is CASSPEQGAYGYTF.

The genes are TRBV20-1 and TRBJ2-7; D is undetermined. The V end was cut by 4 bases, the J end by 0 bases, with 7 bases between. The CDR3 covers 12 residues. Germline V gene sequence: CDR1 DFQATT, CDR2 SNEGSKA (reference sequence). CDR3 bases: TGCAGTGCTAACGCCCGCTCCTACGAGCAGTACTTC. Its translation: CSANARSYEQYF.

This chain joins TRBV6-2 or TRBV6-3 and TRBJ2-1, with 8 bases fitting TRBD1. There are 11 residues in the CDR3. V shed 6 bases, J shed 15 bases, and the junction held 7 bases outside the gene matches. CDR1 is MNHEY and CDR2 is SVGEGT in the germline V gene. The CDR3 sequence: CASSRDRSLFF. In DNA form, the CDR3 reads TGTGCCAGCAGCCGGGACAGGAGTCTGTTCTTC.

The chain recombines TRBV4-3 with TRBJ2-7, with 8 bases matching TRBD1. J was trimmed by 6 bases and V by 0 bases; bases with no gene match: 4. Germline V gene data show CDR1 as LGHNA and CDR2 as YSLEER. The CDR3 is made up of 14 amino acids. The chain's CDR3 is CASSQDVRGREQYF. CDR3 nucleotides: TGCGCCAGCAGCCAAGATGTCAGGGGGCGCGAGCAGTACTTC.

This CDR3 is CSGGGRETEAFF. The CDR3 DNA is TGCAGCGGAGGGGGAAGGGAGACTGAAGCTTTCTTT. The chain has TRBV29-1 and TRBJ1-1; TRBD1 might be the D (6 bases). Germline V gene lookup returns CDR1 SQVTM and CDR2 ANQGSEA. The CDR3 sequence is 12 residues long. V dropped 7 bases and J dropped 5 bases, with 14 bases sitting between them.

The CDR3 sequence: CASSAGARGGYTF. In DNA, the CDR3 is TGTGCCAGCAGTGCCGGGGCGCGGGGCGGCTACACCTTC. This chain joins TRBV27 and TRBJ1-2; D perhaps matches TRBD1 (5 bases). The CDR3 length is 13 residues. CDR1 MNHEY and CDR2 SMNVEV come from the germline V gene (reference sequence). V lost 5 bases, J lost 8 bases, and 15 bases lay in between.

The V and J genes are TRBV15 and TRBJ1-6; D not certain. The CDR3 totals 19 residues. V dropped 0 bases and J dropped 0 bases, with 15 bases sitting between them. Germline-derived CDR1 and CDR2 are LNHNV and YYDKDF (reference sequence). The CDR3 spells CATSREDGPFSSYNSPLHF. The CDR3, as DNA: TGTGCCACCAGCAGAGAGGATGGGCCTTTCAGCTCCTATAATTCACCCCTCCACTTT.

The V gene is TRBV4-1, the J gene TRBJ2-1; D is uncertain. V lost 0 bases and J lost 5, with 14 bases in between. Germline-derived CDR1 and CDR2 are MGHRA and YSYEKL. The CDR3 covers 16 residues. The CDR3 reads CASSQEGGSPNNEQFF. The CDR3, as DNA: TGCGCCAGCAGCCAAGAAGGCGGCAGCCCTAACAATGAGCAGTTCTTC.

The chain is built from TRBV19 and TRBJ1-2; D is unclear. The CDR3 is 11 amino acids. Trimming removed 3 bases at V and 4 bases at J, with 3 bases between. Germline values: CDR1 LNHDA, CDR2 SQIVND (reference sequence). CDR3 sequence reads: CASSMGYGYTF. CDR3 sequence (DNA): TGTGCCAGTAGTATGGGCTATGGCTACACCTTC. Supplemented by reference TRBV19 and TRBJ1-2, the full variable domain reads DGGITQSPKYLFRKEGQNVTLSCEQNLNHDAMYWYRQDPGQGLRLIYYSQIVNDFQKGDIAEGYSVSREKKESFPLTVTSAQKNPTAFYLCASSMGYGYTFGSGTRLTVV.

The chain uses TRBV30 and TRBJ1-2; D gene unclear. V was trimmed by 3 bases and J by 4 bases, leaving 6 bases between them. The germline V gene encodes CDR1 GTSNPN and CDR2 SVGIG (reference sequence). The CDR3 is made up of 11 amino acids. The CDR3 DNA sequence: TGTGCCTGGAGGAGGGCCTATGGCTACACCTTC. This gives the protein CAWRRAYGYTF.

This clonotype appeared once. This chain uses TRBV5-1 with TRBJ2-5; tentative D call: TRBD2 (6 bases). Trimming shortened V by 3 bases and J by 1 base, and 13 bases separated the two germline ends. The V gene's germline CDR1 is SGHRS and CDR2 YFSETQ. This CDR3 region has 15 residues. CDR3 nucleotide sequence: TGCGCCAGCAGCTATTCCGGGACTTCCCAAGAGACCCAGTACTTC. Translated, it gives CASSYSGTSQETQYF.

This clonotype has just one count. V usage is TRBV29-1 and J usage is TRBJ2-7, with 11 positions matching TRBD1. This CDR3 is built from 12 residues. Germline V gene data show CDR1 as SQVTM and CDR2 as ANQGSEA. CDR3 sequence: CSAGTGGYEQYF. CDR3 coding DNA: TGCAGTGCCGGGACAGGGGGCTACGAGCAGTACTTC.

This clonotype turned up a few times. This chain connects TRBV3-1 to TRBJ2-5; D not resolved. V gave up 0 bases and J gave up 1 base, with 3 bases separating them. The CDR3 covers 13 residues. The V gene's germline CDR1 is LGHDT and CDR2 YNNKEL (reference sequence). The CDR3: CASSQDRQETQYF. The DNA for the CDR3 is TGTGCCAGCAGCCAAGATCGCCAAGAGACCCAGTACTTC.

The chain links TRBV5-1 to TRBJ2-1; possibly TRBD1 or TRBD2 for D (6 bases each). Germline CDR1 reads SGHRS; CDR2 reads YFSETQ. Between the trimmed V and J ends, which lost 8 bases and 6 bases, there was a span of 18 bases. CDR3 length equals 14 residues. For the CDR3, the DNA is TGCGCCAGTATCCGGGACATAGCGGTCAATGAGCAGTTCTTC. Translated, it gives CASIRDIAVNEQFF.